This entry concerns a single TCR beta chain. What it binds is not known. These data come from a study of T cells in Graves' hyperthyroidism and ophthalmopathy. The ends were cut back, 6 bases at V and 6 bases at J, with 11 bases in the middle. Per germline, CDR1 WSHSY and CDR2 SAAADI. The CDR3 covers 12 residues. Study results and caveats: Most clonotypes expanded in the thyroid (above 0.001) were also present in blood.

Amplification targeted TCR beta CDR3 regions from RNA transcripts. The HTBI primer set served for first-round RT-PCR of the TCR CDR3. One entry per CDR3 protein results from TCRdb running MiXCR on the multiplex PCR reads. The sample has 40,000 to 60,000 distinct CDR3 sequences; roughly half are singletons. The J gene is TRBJ1-1, the V gene TRBV10-2; possibly TRBD1 for D (6 bases). The sample taken for sequencing was peripheral blood or thyroid tissue (not recorded which). The TCR was taken from a man in his late teens or twenties with Graves' hyperthyroidism. The chain's CDR3 is CASRQGSAEAFF. CDR3 coding DNA: TGCGCCAGCAGGCAGGGGTCTGCTGAAGCTTTCTTT.